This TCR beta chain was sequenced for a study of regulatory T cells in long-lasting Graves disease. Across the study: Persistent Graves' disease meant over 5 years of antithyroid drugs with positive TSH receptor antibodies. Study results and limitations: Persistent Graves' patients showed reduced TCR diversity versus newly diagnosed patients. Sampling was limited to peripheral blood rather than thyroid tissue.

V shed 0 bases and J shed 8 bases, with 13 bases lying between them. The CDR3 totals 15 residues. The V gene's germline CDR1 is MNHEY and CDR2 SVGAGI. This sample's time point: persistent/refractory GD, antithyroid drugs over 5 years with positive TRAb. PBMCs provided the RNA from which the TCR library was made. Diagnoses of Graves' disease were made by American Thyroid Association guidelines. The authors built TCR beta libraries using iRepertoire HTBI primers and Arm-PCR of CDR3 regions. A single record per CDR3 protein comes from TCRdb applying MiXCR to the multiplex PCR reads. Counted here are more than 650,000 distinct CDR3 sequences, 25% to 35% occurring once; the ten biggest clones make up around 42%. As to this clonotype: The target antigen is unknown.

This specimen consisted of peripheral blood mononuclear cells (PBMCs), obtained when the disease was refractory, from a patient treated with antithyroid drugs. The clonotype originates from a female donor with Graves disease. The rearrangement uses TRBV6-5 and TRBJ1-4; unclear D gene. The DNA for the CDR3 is TGTGCCAGCAGTTACTCGAACGGGCTGGGGGAAAAACTGTTTTTT. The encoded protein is CASSYSNGLGEKLFF.